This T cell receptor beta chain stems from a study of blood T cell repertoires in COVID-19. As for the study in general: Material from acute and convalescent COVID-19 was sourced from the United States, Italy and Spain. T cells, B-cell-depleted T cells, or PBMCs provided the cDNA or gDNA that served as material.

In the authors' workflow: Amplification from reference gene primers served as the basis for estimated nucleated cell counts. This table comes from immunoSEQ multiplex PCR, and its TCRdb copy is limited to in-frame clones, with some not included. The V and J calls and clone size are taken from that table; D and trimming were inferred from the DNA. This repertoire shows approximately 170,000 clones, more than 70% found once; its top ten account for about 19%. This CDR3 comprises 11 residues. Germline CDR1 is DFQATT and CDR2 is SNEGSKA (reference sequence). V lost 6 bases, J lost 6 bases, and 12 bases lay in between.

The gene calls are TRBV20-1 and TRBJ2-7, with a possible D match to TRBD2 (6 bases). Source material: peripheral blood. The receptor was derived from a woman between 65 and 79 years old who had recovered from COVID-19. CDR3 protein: CSAPTRSEQYF. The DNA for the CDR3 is TGCAGTGCCCCGACTAGGTCCGAGCAGTACTTC.